These T cell receptor beta chains were read from a single sample in a study of blood T cell repertoires in COVID-19. TCRdb's table, derived via immunoSEQ multiplex PCR, lists solely in-frame clones and lacks some. The sample holds over 300,000 clones; approximately 83% are singletons and the top ten take under 2.5%. Sequencing was carried out using PBMCs or T cells enriched from blood (not recorded which). All receptors derive from a man aged 30 to 45 who had recovered from COVID-19. CDR3s include the opening cysteine and the closing phenylalanine or tryptophan. A D gene is named only where the DNA matches it firmly. Clone size is shown for a subset of rows, as once, few, many or a class of expanded clone.

>TRBV9|-|TRBD1|TRBJ2-1
TGTGCCAGCAGCGTCCAGGGGGCCTACAATGAGCAGTTCTTC
CASSVQGAYNEQFF
>TRBV5-4|-|TRBD1|TRBJ2-7
TGTGCCAGCAGGCCCGGGACAGGGGGCGGCGAGCAGTACTTC
CASRPGTGGGEQYF
>TRBV13|-|TRBD2|TRBJ2-3
TGTGCCAGCAGCTTAGGTGCGCGGGGGGCTGATCGAAATACGCAGTATTTT
CASSLGARGADRNTQYF
>TRBV9|-|-|TRBJ1-6
TGTGCCAGCAGCGTCGGGTACGGGAGCTCCTATAATTCACCCCTCCACTTT
CASSVGYGSSYNSPLHF
>TRBV29-1|-|TRBD1|TRBJ1-3
TGCAGCGTTGTCGGGACAGGTGGTTCAGCCTCTGGAAACACCATATATTTT
CSVVGTGGSASGNTIYF
>TRBV27|once|-|TRBJ2-5
TGTGCCAGCAGGCCTTCGATTGGGGGCGTGAGGGAGACCCAGTACTTC
CASRPSIGGVRETQYF
>TRBV7-9|-|TRBD1|TRBJ1-2
TGTGCCAGCAGTTTGGGGGACAGCAACTATGGCTACACCTTC
CASSLGDSNYGYTF
>TRBV9|-|-|TRBJ1-2
TGTGCCAGCTCCAACGACAGAGCTAACTATGGCTACACCTTC
CASSNDRANYGYTF
>TRBV7-9|-|-|TRBJ2-1
TGTGCCAGCAGCTTGCGGGCGGTGAGCTCCTACAATGAGCAGTTCTTC
CASSLRAVSSYNEQFF
>TRBV6-4|once|TRBD1|TRBJ2-7
TGTGCCAGCAGTGACGGACAGGGGTCCTACGAGCAGTACTTC
CASSDGQGSYEQYF
>TRBV5-5|-|-|TRBJ2-7
TGTGCCAGCAGCTCGGACATTACCTTTTCCTACGAGCAGTACTTC
CASSSDITFSYEQYF
>TRBV4-2|-|TRBD2|TRBJ2-1
TGTGCCAGCAGCCAATTTAGCGGGGGGGACGACAATGAGCAGTTCTTC
CASSQFSGGDDNEQFF
>TRBV6-5|-|-|TRBJ2-7
TGTGCCAGCAGTTACTCAGGTTCACAGGGCTACGAGCAGTACTTC
CASSYSGSQGYEQYF
>TRBV7-8|-|TRBD1|TRBJ2-5
TGTGCCAGCAGCGTTGGAAGAAGGGGACAGGGGGCGACCCGAGAGACCCAGTACTTC
CASSVGRRGQGATRETQYF
>TRBV20-1|-|-|TRBJ1-2
TGCAGTGCATCAGGTTTGGGCTACACCTTC
CSASGLGYTF
>TRBV3-1/TRBV3-2|-|TRBD1|TRBJ1-1
TGTGCCAGCAGCCAGACAGGGACGATAGCTTTCTTT
CASSQTGTIAFF
>TRBV5-1|-|-|TRBJ2-1
TGCGCCAGCAGCGCGGACGGGGGAACCTACAATGAGCAGTTCTTC
CASSADGGTYNEQFF
>TRBV19|-|-|TRBJ1-3
TGTGCCAGTACTCCGGGACGCGGGGTCTCTGGAAACACCATATATTTT
CASTPGRGVSGNTIYF
>TRBV5-4|once|-|TRBJ2-5
TGTGCCAGCAGCTGGCAGAACCAAGAGACCCAGTACTTC
CASSWQNQETQYF
>TRBV24-1|-|-|TRBJ2-1
TGTGCCACCAGTGGAATCCTGCGTCACGATGAGCAGTTCTTC
CATSGILRHDEQFF
>TRBV5-4|-|TRBD1|TRBJ1-3
TGTGCCAGCAGCTTGGAAGCAGGGGGTATCTCTGGAAACACCATATATTTT
CASSLEAGGISGNTIYF
>TRBV5-4|-|TRBD1|TRBJ2-7
TGTGCCAGCAGAGACCTCGGGACAGGCCCGTACGAGCAGTACTTC
CASRDLGTGPYEQYF
>TRBV10-3|once|-|TRBJ2-1
TGTGCCACCGGGGAAGGATACAATGAGCAGTTCTTC
CATGEGYNEQFF
>TRBV29-1|-|-|TRBJ1-2
TGCAGCGTTGTAGTAGGAGCTAACTATGGCTACACCTTC
CSVVVGANYGYTF
>TRBV2|-|TRBD1|TRBJ2-7
TGTGCCAGCAGGGCGGACAGGCCTACCTACGAGCAGTACTTC
CASRADRPTYEQYF
>TRBV4-2|-|TRBD1|TRBJ1-2
TGTGCCAGCAGCCAACCGGGACAGGGAGGGTTCTATGGCTACACCTTC
CASSQPGQGGFYGYTF
>TRBV4-1|-|TRBD1|TRBJ2-7
TGCGCCAGCAGCCATCCGACCGGGACAGGGGTCTACGAGCAGTACTTC
CASSHPTGTGVYEQYF
>TRBV2|-|-|TRBJ1-1
TGTGCCAGCAGTGAAGCGGCAGGGTGGAACACTGAAGCTTTCTTT
CASSEAAGWNTEAFF
>TRBV5-5|-|-|TRBJ1-3
TGTGCCAGCAGCTTGGGTGGGGCGGATGGAAACACCATATATTTT
CASSLGGADGNTIYF
>TRBV24-1|-|TRBD2|TRBJ2-5
TGTGCCACCAGTGATTTGCCGACTATAGCGGGGGTACAAGAGACCCAGTACTTC
CATSDLPTIAGVQETQYF
>TRBV7-9|-|TRBD1|TRBJ2-6
TGTGCCAGCAGCCCCGATCTGACAGGGGGCTTCTCTGGGGCCAACGTCCTGACTTTC
CASSPDLTGGFSGANVLTF
>TRBV7-3|once|-|TRBJ2-7
TGTGCCAGCAGCTCAGACATTAGGAATCGCTACGAGCAGTACTTC
CASSSDIRNRYEQYF
>TRBV18|-|-|TRBJ2-5
TGTGCCAGCTCACCACAATGGGGGCTGGAGACCCAGTACTTC
CASSPQWGLETQYF
>TRBV7-9|-|-|TRBJ2-7
TGTGCCAGCAGCTTAGGGATGAAAGGGGAACAGTACGAGCAGTACTTC
CASSLGMKGEQYEQYF
>TRBV4-2|-|TRBD1|TRBJ1-2
TGTGCCAGCAGCCAACAGGGGGCTGATGGCTACACCTTC
CASSQQGADGYTF
>TRBV9|-|-|TRBJ2-1
TGTGCCAGCAGCGTAGGCTCGGGGGATGAGCAGTTCTTC
CASSVGSGDEQFF
>TRBV4-1|-|-|TRBJ1-1
TGCGCCAGCAGTATCCTCAAGACAGGAGGCGGGACTGAAGCTTTCTTT
CASSILKTGGGTEAFF
>TRBV7-9|-|-|TRBJ2-1
TGTGCCAGCAGCTTTTACGGGACACTCTCCTACAATGAGCAGTTCTTC
CASSFYGTLSYNEQFF
>TRBV11-2|-|-|TRBJ2-1
TGTGCCAGCAGCTTAGTCCCCTACCGGGGTGAGCAGTTCTTC
CASSLVPYRGEQFF
>TRBV6-5|-|-|TRBJ2-7
TGTGCCAGCAGACTTCTCTCCTACGAGCAGTACTTC
CASRLLSYEQYF